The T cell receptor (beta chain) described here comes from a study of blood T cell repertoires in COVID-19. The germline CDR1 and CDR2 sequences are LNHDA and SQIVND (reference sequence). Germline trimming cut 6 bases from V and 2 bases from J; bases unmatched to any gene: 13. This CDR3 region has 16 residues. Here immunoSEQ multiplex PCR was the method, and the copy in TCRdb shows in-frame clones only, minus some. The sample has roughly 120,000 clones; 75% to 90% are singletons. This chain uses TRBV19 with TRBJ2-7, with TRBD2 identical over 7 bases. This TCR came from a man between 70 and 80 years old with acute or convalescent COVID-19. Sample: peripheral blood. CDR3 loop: CASSTKGEGRPYEQYF. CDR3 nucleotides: TGTGCCAGTAGCACTAAAGGGGAGGGGCGACCCTACGAGCAGTACTTC.